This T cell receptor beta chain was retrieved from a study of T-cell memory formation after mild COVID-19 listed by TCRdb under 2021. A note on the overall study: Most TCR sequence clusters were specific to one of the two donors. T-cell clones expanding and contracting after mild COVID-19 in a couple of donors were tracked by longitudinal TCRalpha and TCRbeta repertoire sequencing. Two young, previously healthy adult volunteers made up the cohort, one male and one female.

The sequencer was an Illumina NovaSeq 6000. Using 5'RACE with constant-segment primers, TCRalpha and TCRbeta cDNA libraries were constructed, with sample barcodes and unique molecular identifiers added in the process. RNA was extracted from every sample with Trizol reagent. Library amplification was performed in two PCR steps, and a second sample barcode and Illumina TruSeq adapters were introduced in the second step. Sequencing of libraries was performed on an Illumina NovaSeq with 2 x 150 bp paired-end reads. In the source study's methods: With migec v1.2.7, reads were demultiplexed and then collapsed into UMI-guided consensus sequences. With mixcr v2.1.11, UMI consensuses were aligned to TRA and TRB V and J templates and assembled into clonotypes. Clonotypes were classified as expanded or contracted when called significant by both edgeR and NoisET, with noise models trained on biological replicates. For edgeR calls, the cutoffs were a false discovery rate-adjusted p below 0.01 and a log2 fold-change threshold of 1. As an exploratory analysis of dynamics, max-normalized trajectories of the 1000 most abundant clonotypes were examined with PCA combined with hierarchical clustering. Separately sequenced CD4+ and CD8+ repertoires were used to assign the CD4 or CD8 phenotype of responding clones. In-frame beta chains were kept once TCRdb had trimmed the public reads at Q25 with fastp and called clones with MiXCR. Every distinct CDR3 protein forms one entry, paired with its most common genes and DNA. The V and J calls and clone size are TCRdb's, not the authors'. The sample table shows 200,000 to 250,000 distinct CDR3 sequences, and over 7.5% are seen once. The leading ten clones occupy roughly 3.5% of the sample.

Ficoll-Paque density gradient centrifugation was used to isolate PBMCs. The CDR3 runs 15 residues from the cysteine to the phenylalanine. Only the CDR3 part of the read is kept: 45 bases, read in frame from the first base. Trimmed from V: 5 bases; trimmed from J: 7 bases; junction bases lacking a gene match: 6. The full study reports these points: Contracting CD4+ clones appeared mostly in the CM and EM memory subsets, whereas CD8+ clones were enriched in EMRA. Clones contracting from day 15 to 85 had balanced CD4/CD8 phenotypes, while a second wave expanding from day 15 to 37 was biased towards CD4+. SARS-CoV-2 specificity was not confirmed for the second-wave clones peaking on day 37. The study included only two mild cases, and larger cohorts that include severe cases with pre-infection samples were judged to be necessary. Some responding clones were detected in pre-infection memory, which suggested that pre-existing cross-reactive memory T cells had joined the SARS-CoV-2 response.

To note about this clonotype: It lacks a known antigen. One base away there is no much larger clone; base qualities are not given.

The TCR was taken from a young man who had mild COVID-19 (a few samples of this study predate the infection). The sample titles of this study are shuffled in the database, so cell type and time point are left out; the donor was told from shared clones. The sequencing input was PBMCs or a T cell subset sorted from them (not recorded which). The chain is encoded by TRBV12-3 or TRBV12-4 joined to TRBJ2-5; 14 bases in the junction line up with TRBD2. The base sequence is TGTGCCAGCAGTCAGGGACTAGCGGGGGCGGGGACCCAGTACTTC. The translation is CASSQGLAGAGTQYF.